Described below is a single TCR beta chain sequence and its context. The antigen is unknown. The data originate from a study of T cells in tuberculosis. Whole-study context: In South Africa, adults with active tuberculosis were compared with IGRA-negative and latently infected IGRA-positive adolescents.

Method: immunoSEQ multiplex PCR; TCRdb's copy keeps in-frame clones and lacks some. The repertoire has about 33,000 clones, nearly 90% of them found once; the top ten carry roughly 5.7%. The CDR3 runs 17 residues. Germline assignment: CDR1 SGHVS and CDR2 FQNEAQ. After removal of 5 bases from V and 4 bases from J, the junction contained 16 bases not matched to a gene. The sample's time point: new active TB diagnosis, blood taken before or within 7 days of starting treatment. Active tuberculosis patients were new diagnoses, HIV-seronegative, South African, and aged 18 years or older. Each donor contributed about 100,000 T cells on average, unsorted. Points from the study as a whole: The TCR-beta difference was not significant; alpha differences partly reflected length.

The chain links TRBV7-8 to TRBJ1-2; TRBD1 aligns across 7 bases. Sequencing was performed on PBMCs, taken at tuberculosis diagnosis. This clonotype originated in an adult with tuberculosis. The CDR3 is CASSQSPRRDRIYGYTF. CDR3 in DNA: TGTGCCAGCAGCCAATCCCCTCGAAGGGACAGAATCTATGGCTACACCTTC.